The present entry profiles one T cell receptor beta chain with its context. The germline V and J ends were trimmed by 5 bases and 1 base, with 8 bases remaining between them. The CDR3 runs to 13 residues. Germline V gene sequence: CDR1 MNHEY, CDR2 SMNVEV (reference sequence). These data belong to a study of CD8 T cells in Susac syndrome. Reverse transcription of roughly 0.5 to 1 ug RNA used random hexamers. TCRdb processed the immunoSEQ multiplex PCR reads anew with MiXCR; each CDR3 protein has one entry. The data show around 130,000 distinct CDR3 sequences, 85% to 95% seen once. This chain joins TRBV27 and TRBJ2-5; D not resolved. The clonotype was recovered from a human donor with multiple sclerosis. The sequenced material came from CD4+ T cells from PBMCs. The CDR3 DNA is TGTGCCAGCAGTCGCTGGCCCCAAGAGACCCAGTACTTC. Protein: CASSRWPQETQYF.